This entry features one T cell receptor (beta chain) sequence. Germline values: CDR1 SGHVS, CDR2 FNYEAQ. This CDR3 comprises 15 residues. The V segment lost 4 bases and the J segment 7 bases; nucleotides outside the gene matches: 9. The sample is drawn from a study of control samples from healthy donors and cancer patients. The method was immunoSEQ multiplex PCR; TCRdb's version includes in-frame clones alone and lacks a portion of them. The sample yields some 120,000 clones, under 95% seen once. The gene calls are TRBV7-6 and TRBJ1-5, with 8 positions matching TRBD1. Sequencing was performed on blood. The sequence derives from a man younger than 35 in good health. The CDR3, as DNA: TGTGCCAGCAGCTACCAGGCAGGGGGCGGGCAGCCCCAGCATTTT. Amino acids: CASSYQAGGGQPQHF.